Listed here is a single TCR beta chain. Only in-frame clones appear in the TCRdb table, and some are missing; sequencing was by immunoSEQ multiplex PCR. The repertoire holds roughly 30,000 clones, with over 75% as singletons. This sample was taken from a study of preoperative IRX-2 immunotherapy in early breast cancer. Losses at the gene ends were 11 bases for V and 6 bases for J; bases not matched to a gene: 12. The CDR3 is made up of 13 amino acids. From germline, CDR1 is MDHEN and CDR2 SYDVKM. Treatment in this sample: preoperative locoregional IRX-2 cytokine immunotherapy. Samples came from a phase Ib trial of preoperative locoregional IRX-2 cytokine immunotherapy.

The sequence derives from a human donor with breast cancer. This material was obtained from a patient treated with IRX-2 immunotherapy. The chain employs TRBV28 and TRBJ1-2; TRBD1 matches 7 bases. CDR3 coding DNA: TGTGCCGGAGGGACAGACGCGGGGAATGGCTACACCTTC. Residues: CAGGTDAGNGYTF.